The rows below give T cell receptor beta chains drawn from one sample of a study of T cell clones after liver transplantation. Sequenced by immunoSEQ multiplex PCR; TCRdb stores in-frame clones only, minus some. The sample consists of about 100,000 clones, around 83% of them appearing once. The specimen was CD4+ T cells from blood, collected before liver transplant. These receptors originate from a human donor who received a liver transplant. CDR3s include the opening cysteine and the closing phenylalanine or tryptophan. A D gene is named only where the DNA matches it firmly. Not every row has a clone size; where given, it reads once, few, many or a size class.

V gene	clone size	D gene	J gene	CDR3 protein	CDR3 DNA
TRBV15	.	TRBD2	TRBJ2-5	CATSRDRTSRETQYF	TGTGCCACCAGCAGAGATAGGACTAGCCGAGAGACCCAGTACTTC
TRBV6-5	.	.	TRBJ1-5	CASSRGGQPQHF	TGTGCCAGCAGCCGCGGGGGACAGCCCCAGCATTTT
TRBV6-5	.	.	TRBJ1-2	CASRSTAFYGYTF	TGTGCCAGCAGATCGACAGCATTCTATGGCTACACCTTC
TRBV2	few	TRBD1	TRBJ2-7	CASSVASTGQGASRDGDEQYF	TGTGCCAGCAGTGTTGCCTCGACGGGACAGGGGGCGTCTCGTGATGGGGACGAGCAGTACTTC
TRBV19	.	.	TRBJ2-7	CASTKGLNSYEQYF	TGTGCCAGTACAAAGGGGCTAAACTCCTACGAGCAGTACTTC
TRBV18	.	.	TRBJ2-1	CASSPLAESYNEQFF	TGTGCCAGCTCACCATTAGCGGAGTCCTACAATGAGCAGTTCTTC
TRBV2	.	.	TRBJ2-2	CASSRVTPGELFF	TGTGCCAGCAGTAGAGTGACCCCCGGGGAGCTGTTTTTT
TRBV28	.	.	TRBJ1-2	CATGTTTILYTF	TGTGCCACGGGGACGACAACGATCCTATACACCTTC
TRBV28	.	TRBD1	TRBJ1-3	CASTSTGAGLGNTIYF	TGTGCCAGCACCTCAACAGGGGCCGGCCTTGGAAACACCATATATTTT
TRBV9	few	.	TRBJ1-1	CASSVATGMNTEAFF	TGTGCCAGCAGCGTAGCTACAGGGATGAACACTGAAGCTTTCTTT